Following are 20 T cell receptor beta chains from one sample sequenced in a study of blood T cell repertoires in COVID-19. Profiling relied on immunoSEQ multiplex PCR, and the TCRdb table lists in-frame clones only, not all of them. The sample shows approximately 220,000 clones, approximately 87% of them seen only once. The sample comprised peripheral blood. These receptor sequences come from a man aged 55 to 70 who had recovered from COVID-19.

This sequence joins TRBV6-1 and TRBJ2-1; 7 positions match TRBD2. Trimming took 2 bases from V and 6 from J; bases not matched to a gene: 10. The CDR3 sequence is 16 residues long. Germline CDR1 and CDR2: MNHNS and SASEGT. The CDR3 nucleotides are TGTGCCAGCAGTGAATGGGGGAGGGAGTCTGGCAATGAGCAGTTCTTC. This sequence encodes CASSEWGRESGNEQFF.

The CDR3 here is CSVGQVNTEAFF. The CDR3 nucleotides read TGCAGCGTAGGACAGGTGAACACTGAAGCTTTCTTT. This chain joins TRBV29-1 and TRBJ1-1; 7 bases line up with TRBD1. V lost 6 bases, J lost 0 bases, and 1 base stayed unmatched. Per the germline V gene, CDR1 is SQVTM and CDR2 is ANQGSEA. The CDR3 covers 12 residues.

The chain recombines TRBV5-1 with TRBJ2-7, with D unclear. V lost 4 bases and J 2 bases, leaving 7 bases between the germline ends. This CDR3 contains 12 residues. Per the germline V gene, CDR1 is SGHRS and CDR2 is YFSETQ. The CDR3 DNA is TGCGCCAGCAGCCGCGATACCTACGAGCAGTACTTC. Translated: CASSRDTYEQYF.

As concerns this clone: The identical CDR3 is also encoded by other nucleotide sequences in the sample. The rearrangement uses TRBV5-1 and TRBJ2-5; 14 nucleotides agree with TRBD2. CDR3 length equals 16 residues. Germline CDR1 is SGHRS and CDR2 is YFSETQ. Losses at the gene ends were 0 bases for V and 2 bases for J; bases not matched to a gene: 0. In nucleotides, the CDR3 is TGCGCCAGCAGCTTGGGACTAGCGGGAGGGCAAGAGACCCAGTACTTC. It is translated as CASSLGLAGGQETQYF.

V and J are TRBV7-2 and TRBJ1-5; D is possibly TRBD1 (5 bases). This CDR3 has 16 residues. V was clipped by 1 base and J by 7 bases, with 17 bases between them. CDR1 and CDR2 from the germline V gene are SGHTA and FQGNSA. CDR3 DNA sequence: TGTGCCAGCAGCTTAGTAGGAGGGGAATTTGGGCAGCCCCAGCATTTT. It is translated as CASSLVGGEFGQPQHF.

This rearrangement joins TRBV3-1 (or the pseudogene TRBV3-2) to TRBJ1-2, with TRBD1 matching 8 bases. The CDR3 is 16 residues long. The V segment lost 2 bases and the J segment 8 bases; nucleotides outside the gene matches: 13. In germline, CDR1 is LGHDT, CDR2 YNNKEL (reference sequence). The CDR3 nucleotides read TGTGCCAGCAGCCAATTAAGGGACAGGCTTGCGGACGGCTACACCTTC. It encodes CASSQLRDRLADGYTF.

The chain has TRBV6-5 and TRBJ1-2; 7 nucleotides line up with TRBD1. The CDR3 is 15 residues long. The trim removed 0 bases at V and 3 bases at J, leaving 4 bases unmatched. Germline lookup yields CDR1 MNHEY and CDR2 SVGAGI. In DNA, the CDR3 is TGTGCCAGCAGTTACTCGAACAGGGGCTACTATGGCTACACCTTC. Translating gives CASSYSNRGYYGYTF.

The rearrangement links TRBV19 to TRBJ2-3, with D unresolved. The CDR3 is made up of 14 amino acids. Germline CDR1 and CDR2: LNHDA and SQIVND (reference sequence). V lost 0 bases, J lost 0 bases, and 4 bases lay in between. The CDR3 loop is CASSIDSSTDTQYF. CDR3 coding DNA: TGTGCCAGTAGTATAGATTCTAGCACAGATACGCAGTATTTT.

The rearrangement uses TRBV24-1 and TRBJ2-7, with a weak D call TRBD1 (5 bases). Germline CDR1 and CDR2: KGHDR and SFDVKD. The CDR3 totals 10 residues. Trimming left V 8 bases short and J 5 bases short, with 6 bases between. In DNA, the CDR3 is TGTGCCACCACAGGGAACGAGCAGTACTTC. Translating it yields CATTGNEQYF.

The chain uses TRBV11-1 and TRBJ2-5; D is undetermined. The CDR3 is made up of 13 amino acids. The germline gives CDR1 SGHAT, CDR2 FQDESV (reference sequence). The V end was cut by 5 bases, the J end by 2 bases, with 9 bases between. CDR3 sequence (DNA): TGTGCCAGCAGCGTTCGGTCTCAAGAGACCCAGTACTTC. This sequence encodes CASSVRSQETQYF.

The chain joins TRBV30 to TRBJ1-5; D is unresolved. The CDR3 is 13 amino acids. Germline V gene data show CDR1 as GTSNPN and CDR2 as SVGIG (reference sequence). V was cut by 2 bases and J by 5 bases, with 10 bases left in between. Here the CDR3 DNA reads TGTGCCTGGAGTCAAGAGGAGCATCAGCCCCAGCATTTT. Its protein is CAWSQEEHQPQHF.

The chain combines TRBV3-1 (or the pseudogene TRBV3-2) with TRBJ2-7, with 7 positions matching TRBD2. The CDR3 sequence is 15 residues long. CDR1 and CDR2 from the germline V gene are LGHDT and YNNKEL (reference sequence). Germline trimming cut 0 bases from V and 6 bases from J; bases unmatched to any gene: 8. For the CDR3, the DNA is TGTGCCAGCAGCCAAGATCTTGCGGGGGACCGCGAGCAGTACTTC. This gives the protein CASSQDLAGDREQYF.

The rearrangement links TRBV6-2 or TRBV6-3 to TRBJ1-5; the D gene is possibly TRBD1 (5 bases). Trimming took off 0 bases at V and 1 base at J, with 13 bases between the two ends. This CDR3 comprises 17 residues. Germline-derived CDR1 and CDR2 are MNHEY and SVGEGT. The CDR3 DNA is TGTGCCAGCAGTTACTCCCCCGGGGGAGGCAGCAATCAGCCCCAGCATTTT. It yields the protein CASSYSPGGGSNQPQHF.

In nucleotides, the CDR3 is TGCGCCAGCAGCTTAGCCACAGGGACAGATACGCAGTATTTT. Translating it yields CASSLATGTDTQYF. This rearrangement joins TRBV5-1 to TRBJ2-3; perhaps TRBD1 as D (6 bases). In germline, CDR1 is SGHRS, CDR2 YFSETQ. V lost 2 bases, J lost 3 bases, and 10 bases lay in between. The CDR3 length is 14 residues.

The chain uses TRBV11-3 and TRBJ2-1, with a possible D match to TRBD2 (6 bases). The V end was cut by 0 bases, the J end by 6 bases, with 12 bases between. The germline V gene encodes CDR1 SGHNT and CDR2 YENEEA. The CDR3 is made up of 15 amino acids. This CDR3 is CASSLEAVEGNEQFF. As DNA, the CDR3 is TGTGCCAGCAGCTTAGAAGCGGTGGAGGGCAATGAGCAGTTCTTC. Looking up the rest from reference TRBV11-3 and TRBJ2-1 gives the full variable domain: EAGVVQSPRYKIIEKKQPVAFWCNPISGHNTLYWYLQNLGQGPELLIRYENEEAVDDSQLPKDRFSAERLKGVDSTLKIQPAELGDSAVYLCASSLEAVEGNEQFFGPGTRLTVL.

The chain has TRBV19 and TRBJ1-4, with D hard to call. V was cut by 5 bases and J by 7 bases, with 17 bases left in between. This CDR3 comprises 15 residues. Germline assignment: CDR1 LNHDA and CDR2 SQIVND (reference sequence). The CDR3 here is CASSPRTARGEKLFF. CDR3 nucleotide sequence: TGTGCCAGTAGTCCCCGGACTGCCCGAGGTGAAAAACTGTTTTTT.

This chain links TRBV25-1 with TRBJ1-2; 9 nucleotides agree with TRBD1. CDR3 size: 15 residues. In germline, CDR1 is MGHDK, CDR2 SYGVNS. V lost 4 bases and J lost 8; bases outside the gene matches: 11. CDR3 in DNA: TGTGCCAGCAGTGCCCGGGACAGGGAAAGCGGAGGCTACACCTTC. Its translation: CASSARDRESGGYTF.

CDR3: CASNRWNEKLFF. In DNA form, the CDR3 reads TGTGCCAGCAACAGGTGGAATGAAAAACTGTTTTTT. The V and J genes are TRBV12-3 or TRBV12-4 and TRBJ1-4; D might be TRBD1 (5 bases). The CDR3 totals 12 residues. Trimming shortened V by 7 bases and J by 5 bases, and 8 bases separated the two germline ends.

This rearrangement joins TRBV7-8 to TRBJ1-1; D remains ambiguous. The CDR3 is 14 amino acids. The ends were cut back, 2 bases at V and 1 base at J, with 8 bases in the middle. The germline CDR1 and CDR2 sequences are SGHVS and FQNEAQ. DNA of the CDR3: TGTGCCAGCAGCTTAATGTCAAAGAACACTGAAGCTTTCTTT. Translation gives CASSLMSKNTEAFF.

V gene TRBV6-5 combines with J gene TRBJ1-2, with 7 positions matching TRBD1. CDR1 and CDR2 (germline): MNHEY, SVGAGI. The CDR3 has 15 residues. Trimming at V came to 0 bases and at J to 3 bases, leaving 4 bases not matched to a gene. The CDR3 region has the DNA TGTGCCAGCAGTTACTCGGGAACAGGGGACTATGGCTACACCTTC. Encoded protein: CASSYSGTGDYGYTF.